This T cell receptor (beta chain) was retrieved from a study of OX40 agonist ivuxolimab in advanced cancers. TCRdb's copy holds only in-frame clones and misses some; the assay was immunoSEQ multiplex PCR. This table holds more than 85,000 clones, roughly 85% found once. This sequence originates from an adult with an advanced solid tumor such as melanoma, head and neck, liver or kidney cancer. The material sequenced was CD4+ or CD8+ T cells sorted from blood, taken in a trial of the OX40 agonist ivuxolimab.

CDR3 in DNA: TGCGCCAGCAGCCAAGATTTACCGGGCGGCACAGATACGCAGTATTTT. Protein sequence: CASSQDLPGGTDTQYF. The chain couples TRBV4-3 to TRBJ2-3; D remains ambiguous. Germline-derived CDR1 and CDR2 are LGHNA and YSLEER. The CDR3 has 16 amino acids. V shed 0 bases and J shed 1 base, with 11 bases lying between them.